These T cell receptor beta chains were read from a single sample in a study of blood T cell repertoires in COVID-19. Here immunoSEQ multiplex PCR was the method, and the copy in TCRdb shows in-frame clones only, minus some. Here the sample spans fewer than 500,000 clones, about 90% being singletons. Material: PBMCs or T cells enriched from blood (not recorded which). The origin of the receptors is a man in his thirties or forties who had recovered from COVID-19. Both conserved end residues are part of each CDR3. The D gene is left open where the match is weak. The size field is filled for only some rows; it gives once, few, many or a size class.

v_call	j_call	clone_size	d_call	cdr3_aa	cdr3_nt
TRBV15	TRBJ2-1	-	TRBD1	CATSKDRDNEQFF	TGTGCCACCAGCAAAGACAGGGACAATGAGCAGTTCTTC
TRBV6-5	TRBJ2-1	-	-	CASSSSGVLAYNEQFF	TGTGCCAGCAGTTCTTCAGGGGTCCTCGCCTACAATGAGCAGTTCTTC
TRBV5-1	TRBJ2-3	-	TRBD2	CASSVPGGRTDTQYF	TGCGCCAGCAGCGTGCCGGGGGGGCGCACAGATACGCAGTATTTT
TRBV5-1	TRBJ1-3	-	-	CASSPGGTAGNTIYF	TGCGCCAGCAGCCCGGGAGGAACAGCTGGAAACACCATATATTTT
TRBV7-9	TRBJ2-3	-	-	CASTQGRLGSDFTDTQYF	TGTGCCAGCACCCAGGGGCGTTTGGGGAGTGACTTCACAGATACGCAGTATTTT
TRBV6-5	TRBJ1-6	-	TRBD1	CASNRGGSYNSPLHF	TGTGCCAGCAACAGGGGAGGTTCCTATAATTCACCCCTCCACTTT
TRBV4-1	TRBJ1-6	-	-	CASSQDRGGSRSSYNSPLHF	TGCGCCAGCAGCCAAGATCGGGGGGGGTCCAGGAGCTCCTATAATTCACCCCTCCACTTT
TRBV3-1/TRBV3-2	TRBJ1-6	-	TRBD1	CASRLSDRGHSPLHF	TGTGCCAGCAGGCTTTCCGACAGGGGGCATTCACCCCTCCACTTT
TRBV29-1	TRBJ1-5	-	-	CSVGRDSNQPQHF	TGCAGCGTCGGCAGGGATAGCAATCAGCCCCAGCATTTT
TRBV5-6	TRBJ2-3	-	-	CASSTKGVDTQYF	TGTGCCAGCAGCACAAAGGGGGTAGATACGCAGTATTTT
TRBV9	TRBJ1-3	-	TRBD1	CASSVQGARGNTIYF	TGTGCCAGCAGCGTTCAGGGGGCGCGAGGAAACACCATATATTTT
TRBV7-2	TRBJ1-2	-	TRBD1	CASSLGTGINYGYTF	TGTGCCAGCAGCTTGGGGACAGGGATTAACTATGGCTACACCTTC
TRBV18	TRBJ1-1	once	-	CASSPGLRTLMNTEAFF	TGTGCCAGCTCACCGGGACTTCGGACACTCATGAACACTGAAGCTTTCTTT
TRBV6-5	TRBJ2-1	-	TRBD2	CASRSTRGGYEQFF	TGTGCCAGCAGGTCCACTCGGGGGGGATATGAGCAGTTCTTC
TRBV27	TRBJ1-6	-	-	CASSFMGLRNSPLHF	TGTGCCAGCAGTTTTATGGGGCTTCGGAATTCACCCCTCCACTTT
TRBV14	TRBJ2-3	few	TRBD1	CASSQRQGPTDTQYF	TGTGCCAGCAGCCAACGACAGGGACCCACAGATACGCAGTATTTT
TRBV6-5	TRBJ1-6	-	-	CASSGVGSPLHF	TGTGCCAGCTCGGGGGTTGGTTCACCCCTCCACTTT
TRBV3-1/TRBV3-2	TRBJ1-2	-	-	CASSHASDYGYTF	TGTGCCAGCAGCCATGCCTCAGACTATGGCTACACCTTC
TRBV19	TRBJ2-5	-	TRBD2	CASSIWGLSETQYF	TGTGCCAGTAGTATTTGGGGACTAAGTGAGACCCAGTACTTC
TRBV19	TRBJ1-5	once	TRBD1	CASRGQTRGQPQHF	TGTGCCTCGAGGGGGCAGACCCGCGGTCAGCCCCAGCATTTT
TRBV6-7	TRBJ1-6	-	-	CASSYRAQGSVNSPLHF	TGTGCCAGCAGTTACCGGGCCCAGGGTAGTGTAAATTCACCCCTCCACTTT
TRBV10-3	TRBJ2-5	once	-	CAISEWGLETQYF	TGTGCCATCAGTGAGTGGGGCCTGGAGACCCAGTACTTC
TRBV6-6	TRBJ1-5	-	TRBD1	CASRGTGGGNQPQHF	TGTGCCAGCAGAGGGACAGGGGGGGGAAATCAGCCCCAGCATTTT
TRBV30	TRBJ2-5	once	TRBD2	CASGLAGGDPVTQYF	TGTGCCTCGGGACTAGCGGGGGGCGACCCAGTGACCCAGTACTTC
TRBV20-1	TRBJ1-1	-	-	CSARGTWAAFF	TGCAGTGCTAGGGGGACTTGGGCAGCTTTCTTT
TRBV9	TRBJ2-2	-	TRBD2	CASSPRLAANTGELFF	TGTGCCAGCAGCCCCCGACTAGCGGCGAACACCGGGGAGCTGTTTTTT
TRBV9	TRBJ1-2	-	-	CASSVGRTDPNYGYTF	TGTGCCAGCAGCGTAGGGCGGACAGACCCAAACTATGGCTACACCTTC
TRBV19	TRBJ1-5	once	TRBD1	CASSIMTGQQPQHF	TGTGCCAGTAGTATAATGACAGGGCAACAGCCCCAGCATTTT
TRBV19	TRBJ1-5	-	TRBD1	CASSTSGTGLLSNQPQHF	TGTGCCAGTAGCACTTCCGGGACAGGGCTCCTTAGCAATCAGCCCCAGCATTTT
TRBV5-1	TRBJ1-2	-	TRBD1	CASSEDRGAGYTF	TGCGCCAGCAGCGAGGACAGGGGCGCTGGCTACACCTTC
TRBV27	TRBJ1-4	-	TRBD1	CASSLRQGGEKLFF	TGTGCCAGCAGTTTAAGACAGGGGGGAGAAAAACTGTTTTTT
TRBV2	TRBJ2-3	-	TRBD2	CACSGGFDTQYF	TGTGCCTGCAGCGGGGGGTTCGATACGCAGTATTTT
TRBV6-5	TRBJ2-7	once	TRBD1	CASRRGQDSYEQYF	TGTGCCAGCAGGCGGGGACAGGACTCCTACGAGCAGTACTTC
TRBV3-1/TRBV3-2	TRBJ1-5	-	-	CASSQGHSNQPQHF	TGTGCCAGCAGCCAAGGACACAGCAATCAGCCCCAGCATTTT
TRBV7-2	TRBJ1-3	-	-	CASSSYSTGNTIYF	TGTGCCAGCAGCTCATACAGTACGGGAAACACCATATATTTT
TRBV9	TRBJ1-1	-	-	CASSVRQLNTEAFF	TGTGCCAGCAGCGTACGACAGCTGAACACTGAAGCTTTCTTT
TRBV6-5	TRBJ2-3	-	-	CASSPQGYTDTQYF	TGTGCCAGCAGTCCACAGGGTTACACAGATACGCAGTATTTT
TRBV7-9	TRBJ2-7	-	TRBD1	CASSIRQGVLNDEQYF	TGTGCCAGCAGCATCCGACAGGGGGTGTTAAACGACGAGCAGTACTTC
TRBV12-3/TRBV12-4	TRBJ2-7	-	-	CASSLDYTGEQYF	TGTGCCAGCAGTTTAGATTATACGGGCGAGCAGTACTTC
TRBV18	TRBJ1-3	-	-	CASSPQYISGNTIYF	TGTGCCAGCTCACCACAATACATCTCTGGAAACACCATATATTTT
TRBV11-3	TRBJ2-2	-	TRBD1	CASSRGQGGTGELFF	TGTGCCAGCAGCCGGGGACAGGGGGGAACCGGGGAGCTGTTTTTT
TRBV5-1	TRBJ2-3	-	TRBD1	CASSDRVSTDTQYF	TGCGCCAGCAGCGACAGGGTTAGCACAGATACGCAGTATTTT
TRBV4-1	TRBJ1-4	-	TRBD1	CASSPTPGGTAEKLFF	TGCGCCAGCAGCCCCACTCCGGGTGGGACAGCGGAAAAACTGTTTTTT
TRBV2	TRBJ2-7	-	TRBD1	CASRGTGIYEQYF	TGTGCCAGCAGGGGGACAGGGATCTACGAGCAGTACTTC
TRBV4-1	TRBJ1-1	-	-	CASSQVRLQRNTEAFF	TGCGCCAGCAGCCAAGTTCGACTCCAGAGGAACACTGAAGCTTTCTTT
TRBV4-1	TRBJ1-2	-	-	CASSQDGYLDYGYTF	TGCGCCAGCAGCCAAGACGGGTACTTGGACTATGGCTACACCTTC
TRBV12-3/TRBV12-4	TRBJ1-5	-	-	CASSYRVGQPQHF	TGTGCCAGCAGTTACAGGGTGGGTCAGCCCCAGCATTTT